This T cell receptor beta chain was sequenced for a study of type 1 regulatory T cells. For the study at large: This in vitro CD4 product, T-allo10, is enriched for Tr1 cells and alloantigen-specific.

V gave up 6 bases and J gave up 3 bases; unmatched junction bases: 8. This CDR3 region has 15 residues. In TCRdb, the reads were re-called with MiXCR into one record per CDR3 protein. The table records 75,000 to 100,000 distinct CDR3 sequences, around 30% of them present only once. The chain recombines TRBV12-3 or TRBV12-4 with TRBJ1-5; TRBD1 agrees at 7 bases. Sequencing was carried out using CD4+ T cells, either the whole sample or a sorted fraction (not recorded which). This clonotype was obtained from a human donor in good health. CDR3 DNA sequence: TGTGCCAGCAGCCCAGGACAGGCGATCAATCAGCCCCAGCATTTT. Protein: CASSPGQAINQPQHF.